This T cell receptor beta chain was sequenced during a study of identical twins. TCRdb processed the 5' RACE reads anew with MiXCR; each CDR3 protein has one entry. The sample includes roughly 240,000 distinct CDR3 sequences, 7% to 8.5% of them seen just once. In this sample, this clonotype turned up a few times. Per germline, CDR1 LNHDA and CDR2 SQIVND (reference sequence). The V gene lost 5 bases and the J gene lost 3 bases, with 14 bases spanning the gap. This CDR3 is built from 14 residues. These data are also associated with another study on yellow fever vaccine responses in identical twins. That investigation notes: Among the twins, the vaccine T cell response reportedly seemed partly convergent and partly personalized.

The V and J genes are TRBV19 and TRBJ2-7; D ambiguous. This receptor was obtained from a woman aged 18 to 35 in good health. The sequenced sample was CD8+ T cells sorted from blood. The CDR3 loop is CASSWATEDYEQYF. Written as DNA, the CDR3 is TGTGCCAGTAGTTGGGCAACTGAGGACTACGAGCAGTACTTC.